The T cell receptor beta chain described here comes from a study of T cells after yellow fever vaccination (dated 2019 in TCRdb). With respect to the entire study: The SMART-Seq v4 Ultra Low Input RNA kit was used to prepare libraries from fractions with low cell numbers. Bulk PBMC replicates and cell subsets were isolated from blood drawn at multiple timepoints before and after both primary and secondary immunization. Two healthy male donors made up the cohort, one aged 18 to 29 years and the other aged 30 to 40 years. To follow T-cell clones before and after both primary and booster YFV17D yellow fever vaccination, bulk TCR alpha and beta repertoires underwent longitudinal sequencing.

What the treatment or condition label conveys for this sample: live attenuated yellow fever vaccine strain. A standard Ficoll-Paque protocol was used to isolate PBMCs from peripheral blood. CD4 and CD8 T-cell fractions were isolated with Dynabeads CD4 and CD8 positive selection kits. TriZol was used to extract RNA from bulk PBMCs, CD4 and CD8 fractions, and dextramer-positive and dextramer-negative fractions. The sequencer was an Illumina NovaSeq 6000. Synthesis of TCR cDNA relied on 5'RACE template switching, a step that introduced a universal primer site along with unique molecular identifiers. cDNA synthesis was primed from both the TCR alpha and TCR beta constant segments. Libraries were amplified in two PCR steps, with sample barcodes and sequencing adapters added in the second step. Sequencing of libraries was performed on Illumina HiSeq 2500 (2x100 bp) or NovaSeq (2x150 bp). The study's processing was this. Reads were demultiplexed and collapsed into UMI consensus sequences with MIGEC, and V(D)J alignment was performed with MiXCR. Vaccine-responding clonotypes were identified with edgeR using replicate PBMC samples, with FDR below 0.01 and a log2 fold change above 5 up to day 15 being required. CD4 or CD8 identity was assigned to each bulk clonotype according to whether the clonotype was present at higher abundance in the sequenced CD4 repertoire or the sequenced CD8 repertoire. The public sequencing data were trimmed at Q25 with fastp and processed into clonotypes with MiXCR by TCRdb, which kept only in-frame beta chains. Duplicate CDR3 protein sequences are folded into a single record with the most common DNA and genes. The V and J calls come from TCRdb's annotation, not from the publication. For this sample the table gives 85,000 to 100,000 distinct CDR3 sequences, of which about 5.8% were detected only once. The ten largest clones capture approximately 39% of the sample.

Results the study describes overall, beyond this receptor: Because the study included only a couple of donors, the extent to which the findings can be generalized is limited. A small fraction of clonotypes showed up in both the CD4 and CD8 compartments, probably as a result of convergent recombination. Computational filtering was needed because FACS-sorted repertoires could contain abundant contaminating clonotypes from the bulk population. Most clones expanded after primary vaccination were re-detected after the booster (about 95% of CD4 and more than 70% of CD8), suggesting broad memory maintenance. The secondary T-cell response was found to be weaker but faster than the primary response, with a peak reached on day 5 rather than on day 15.

This clonotype was counted between two and nine times. Its antigen is unknown. Within one base of it there is no much larger clone, and no base qualities were kept. This sequence originates from a man between 18 and 29 years old who received the YFV17D yellow fever vaccine. Sequenced here: CD8+ T cells sorted from PBMCs, sampled 10 days after the yellow fever booster vaccination.

The CDR3 has the sequence CASSLDLGNEAFF. The bases are TGTGCCAGCAGCTTAGATTTGGGTAATGAAGCTTTCTTT. The rearrangement joined TRBV7-9 to TRBJ1-1; a confident D gene designation cannot be given. Via the germline V gene (reference sequence), CDR1 is SEHNR and CDR2 FQNEAQ. The CDR3 starts with the cysteine, ends with the phenylalanine, and has 13 residues. Only the CDR3 part of the read is kept: 39 bases, read in frame from the first base. The junction carries 10 bases between V and J, which are trimmed by 1 base and 7 bases respectively.